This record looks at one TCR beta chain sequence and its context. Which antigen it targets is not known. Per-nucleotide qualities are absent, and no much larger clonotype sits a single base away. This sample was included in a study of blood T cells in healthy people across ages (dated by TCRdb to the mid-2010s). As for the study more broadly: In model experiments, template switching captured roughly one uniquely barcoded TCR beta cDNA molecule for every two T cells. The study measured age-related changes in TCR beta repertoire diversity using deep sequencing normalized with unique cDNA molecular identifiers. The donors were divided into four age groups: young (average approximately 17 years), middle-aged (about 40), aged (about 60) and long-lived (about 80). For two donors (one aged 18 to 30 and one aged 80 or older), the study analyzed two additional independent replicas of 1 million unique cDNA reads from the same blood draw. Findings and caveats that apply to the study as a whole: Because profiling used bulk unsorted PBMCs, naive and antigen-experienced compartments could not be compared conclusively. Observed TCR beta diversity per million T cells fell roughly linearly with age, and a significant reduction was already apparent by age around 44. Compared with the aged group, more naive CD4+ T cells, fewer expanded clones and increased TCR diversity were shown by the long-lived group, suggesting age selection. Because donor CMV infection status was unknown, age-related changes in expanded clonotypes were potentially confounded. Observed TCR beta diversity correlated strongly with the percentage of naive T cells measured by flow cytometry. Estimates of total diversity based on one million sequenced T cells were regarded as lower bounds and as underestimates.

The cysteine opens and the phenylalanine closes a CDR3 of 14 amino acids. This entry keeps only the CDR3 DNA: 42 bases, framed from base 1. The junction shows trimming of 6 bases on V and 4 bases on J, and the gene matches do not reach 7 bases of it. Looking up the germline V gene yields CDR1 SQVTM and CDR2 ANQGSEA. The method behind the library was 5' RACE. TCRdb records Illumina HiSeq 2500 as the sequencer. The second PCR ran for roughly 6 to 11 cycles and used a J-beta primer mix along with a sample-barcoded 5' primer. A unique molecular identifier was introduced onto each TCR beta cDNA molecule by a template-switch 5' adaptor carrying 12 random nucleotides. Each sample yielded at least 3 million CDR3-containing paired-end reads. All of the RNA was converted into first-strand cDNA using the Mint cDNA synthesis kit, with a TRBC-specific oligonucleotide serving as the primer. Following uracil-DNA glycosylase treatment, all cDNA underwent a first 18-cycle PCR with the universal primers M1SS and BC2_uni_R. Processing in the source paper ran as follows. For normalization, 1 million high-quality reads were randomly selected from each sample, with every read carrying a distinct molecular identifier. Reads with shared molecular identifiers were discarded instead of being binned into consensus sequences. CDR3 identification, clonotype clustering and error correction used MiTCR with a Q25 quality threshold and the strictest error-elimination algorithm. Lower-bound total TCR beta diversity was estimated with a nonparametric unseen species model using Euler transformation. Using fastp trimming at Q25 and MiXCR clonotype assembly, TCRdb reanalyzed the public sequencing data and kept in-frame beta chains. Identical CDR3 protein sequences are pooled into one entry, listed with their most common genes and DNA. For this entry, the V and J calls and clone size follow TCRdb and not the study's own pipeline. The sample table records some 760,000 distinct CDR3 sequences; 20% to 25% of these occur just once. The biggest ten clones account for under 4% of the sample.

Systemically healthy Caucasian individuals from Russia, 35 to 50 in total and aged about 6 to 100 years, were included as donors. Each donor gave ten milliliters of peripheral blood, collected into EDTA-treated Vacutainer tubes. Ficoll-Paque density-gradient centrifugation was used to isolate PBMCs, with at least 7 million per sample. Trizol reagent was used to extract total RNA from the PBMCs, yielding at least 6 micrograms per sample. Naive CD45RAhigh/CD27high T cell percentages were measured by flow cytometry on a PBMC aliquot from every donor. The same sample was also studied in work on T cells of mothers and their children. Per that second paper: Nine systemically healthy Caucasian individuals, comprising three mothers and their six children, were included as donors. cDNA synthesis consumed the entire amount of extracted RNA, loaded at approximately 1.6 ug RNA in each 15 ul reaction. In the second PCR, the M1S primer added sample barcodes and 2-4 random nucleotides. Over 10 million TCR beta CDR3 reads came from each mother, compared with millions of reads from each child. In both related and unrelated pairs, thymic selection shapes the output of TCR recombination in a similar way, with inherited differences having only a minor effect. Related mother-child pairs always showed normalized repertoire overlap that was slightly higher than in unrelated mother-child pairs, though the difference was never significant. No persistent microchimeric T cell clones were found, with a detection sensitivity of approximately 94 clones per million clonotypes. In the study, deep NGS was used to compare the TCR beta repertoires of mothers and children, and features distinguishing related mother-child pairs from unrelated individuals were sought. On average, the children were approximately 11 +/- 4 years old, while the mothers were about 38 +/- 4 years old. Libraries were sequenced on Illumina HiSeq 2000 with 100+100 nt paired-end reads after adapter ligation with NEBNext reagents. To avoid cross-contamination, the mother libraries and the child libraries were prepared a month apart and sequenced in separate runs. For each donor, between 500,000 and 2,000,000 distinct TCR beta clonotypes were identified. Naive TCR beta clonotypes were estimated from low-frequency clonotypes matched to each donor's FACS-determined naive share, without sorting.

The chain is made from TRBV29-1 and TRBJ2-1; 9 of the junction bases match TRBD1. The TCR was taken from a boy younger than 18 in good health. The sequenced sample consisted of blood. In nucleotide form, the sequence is TGCAGCGTGCGAAGGACAGGGGATTACAATGAGCAGTTCTTC. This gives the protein CSVRRTGDYNEQFF.